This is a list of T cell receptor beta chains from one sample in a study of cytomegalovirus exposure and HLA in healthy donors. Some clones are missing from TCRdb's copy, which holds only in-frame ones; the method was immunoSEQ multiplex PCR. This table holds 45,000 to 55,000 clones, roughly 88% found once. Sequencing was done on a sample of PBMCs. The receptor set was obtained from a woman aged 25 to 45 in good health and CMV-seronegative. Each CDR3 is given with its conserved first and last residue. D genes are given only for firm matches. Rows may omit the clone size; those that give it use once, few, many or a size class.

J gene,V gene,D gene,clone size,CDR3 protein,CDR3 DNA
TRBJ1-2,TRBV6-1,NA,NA,CASTQTVNYGYTF,TGTGCCAGCACCCAGACTGTTAACTATGGCTACACCTTC
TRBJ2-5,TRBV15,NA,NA,CATREEGETQYF,TGTGCCACCAGGGAGGAGGGAGAGACCCAGTACTTC
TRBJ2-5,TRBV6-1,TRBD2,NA,CASSEMMGPSGQETQYF,TGTGCCAGCAGTGAAATGATGGGTCCTAGCGGCCAAGAGACCCAGTACTTC
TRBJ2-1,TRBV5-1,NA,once,CASSRGQSWDEQFF,TGCGCCAGCAGCCGCGGACAGTCTTGGGATGAGCAGTTCTTC
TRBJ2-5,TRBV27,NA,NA,CASSLGLYYQETQYF,TGTGCCAGCAGTTTGGGGCTATACTACCAAGAGACCCAGTACTTC
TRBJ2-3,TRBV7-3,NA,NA,CASSHLGTDTQYF,TGTGCCAGCAGCCACTTGGGCACAGATACGCAGTATTTT
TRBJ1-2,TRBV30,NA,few,CAWSAGLNYGYTF,TGTGCCTGGAGTGCTGGACTTAACTATGGCTACACCTTC
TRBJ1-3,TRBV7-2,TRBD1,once,CASSSDRGNTIYF,TGTGCCAGCAGCTCGGACAGGGGAAACACCATATATTTT
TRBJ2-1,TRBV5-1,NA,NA,CASSLGPSSYNEQFF,TGCGCCAGCAGCTTAGGCCCTAGCTCCTACAATGAGCAGTTCTTC
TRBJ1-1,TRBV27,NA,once,CASSLLRGEAEAEAFF,TGTGCCAGCAGTCTCCTACGGGGGGAAGCTGAGGCTGAAGCTTTCTTT
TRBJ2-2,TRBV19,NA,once,CASSIGRVNTGELFF,TGTGCCAGTAGTATTGGCAGGGTAAACACCGGGGAGCTGTTTTTT
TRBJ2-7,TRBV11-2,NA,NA,CASSKIRGFGLRIF,TGTGCCAGCAGCAAAATAAGGGGGTTCGGCCTTAGGATCTTC
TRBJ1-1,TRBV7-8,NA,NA,CASSLGGLLEAFF,TGTGCCAGCAGCTTGGGGGGTTTGCTGGAAGCTTTCTTT
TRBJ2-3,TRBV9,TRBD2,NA,CASSPSGGPTDTQYF,TGTGCCAGCAGCCCGTCGGGGGGACCCACAGATACGCAGTATTTT